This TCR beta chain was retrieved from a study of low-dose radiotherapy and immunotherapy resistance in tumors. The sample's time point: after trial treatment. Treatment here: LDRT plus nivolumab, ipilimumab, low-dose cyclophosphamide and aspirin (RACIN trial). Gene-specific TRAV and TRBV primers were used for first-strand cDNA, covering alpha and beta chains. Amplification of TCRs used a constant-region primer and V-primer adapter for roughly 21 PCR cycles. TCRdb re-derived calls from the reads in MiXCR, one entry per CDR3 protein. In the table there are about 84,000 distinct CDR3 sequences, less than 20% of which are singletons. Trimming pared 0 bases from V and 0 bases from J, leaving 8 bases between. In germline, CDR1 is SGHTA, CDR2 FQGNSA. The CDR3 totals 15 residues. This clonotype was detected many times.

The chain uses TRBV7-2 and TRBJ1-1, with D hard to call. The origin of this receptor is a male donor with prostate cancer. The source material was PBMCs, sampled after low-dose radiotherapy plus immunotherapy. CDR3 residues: CASSLAPGMNTEAFF. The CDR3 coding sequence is TGTGCCAGCAGCTTAGCGCCGGGAATGAACACTGAAGCTTTCTTT.